The next 18 T cell receptor beta chains were all read from a single sample in a study of cytomegalovirus exposure and HLA in healthy donors. Here immunoSEQ multiplex PCR was the method, and the copy in TCRdb shows in-frame clones only, minus some. This sample has about 120,000 clones, with roughly 88% found just once. What was sequenced was PBMCs. The receptors shown here come from a woman aged 18 to 35 in good health and CMV-seropositive.

The V gene is TRBV7-3, the J gene TRBJ1-1; the D gene is possibly TRBD1 (5 bases). CDR3 size: 15 residues. V lost 5 bases and J 0 bases, leaving 13 bases between the germline ends. Germline-derived CDR1 and CDR2 are SGHTA and FQGTGA. CDR3 nucleotide sequence: TGTGCCAGCAGCGAAAGGGGTGGGATGAACACTGAAGCTTTCTTT. Protein product: CASSERGGMNTEAFF.

This chain joins TRBV6-1 and TRBJ2-7; 10 nucleotides match TRBD2. Per the germline V gene, CDR1 is MNHNS and CDR2 is SASEGT. This CDR3 has 14 residues. Trimming at V came to 8 bases and at J to 7 bases, leaving 11 bases not matched to a gene. CDR3 sequence: CASVLAGRSGEQYF. The DNA for the CDR3 is TGTGCCAGCGTACTAGCGGGGAGATCGGGAGAGCAGTACTTC.

This chain uses TRBV9 with TRBJ2-1; 9 nucleotides match TRBD2. With V trimmed by 4 bases and J by 6 bases, 8 bases remained unmatched. Germline V gene lookup returns CDR1 SGDLS and CDR2 YYNGEE. This CDR3 spans 15 amino acids. This chain's CDR3 is CASSLSGLAGNEQFF. Written as DNA, the CDR3 is TGTGCCAGCAGCCTATCGGGACTAGCTGGCAATGAGCAGTTCTTC. Full variable domain (rest looked up from reference TRBV9 and TRBJ2-1): DSGVTQTPKHLITATGQRVTLRCSPRSGDLSVYWYQQSLDQGLQFLIQYYNGEERAKGNILERFSAQQFPDLHSELNLSSLELGDSALYFCASSLSGLAGNEQFFGPGTRLTVL.

The V and J genes are TRBV13 and TRBJ2-1, with D maybe TRBD1 (6 bases). The germline CDR1 and CDR2 sequences are PRHDT and FYEKMQ (reference sequence). There are 15 residues in the CDR3. The V end lost 5 bases, the J end lost 8 bases, and 19 bases lay between the germline ends. Here the CDR3 DNA reads TGTGCCAGCAGCCCACAGGGCTACGAATTCTATGAGCAGTTCTTC. Amino acids: CASSPQGYEFYEQFF.

The chain employs TRBV4-1 and TRBJ2-3; 8 bases map to TRBD2. Germline CDR1 MGHRA, CDR2 YSYEKL. The CDR3 consists of 17 residues. V lost 2 bases to trimming and J lost 6 bases; unmatched junction nucleotides: 13. The chain's CDR3 is CASSQSGTRGGWDTQYF. Written as DNA, the CDR3 is TGCGCCAGCAGCCAATCAGGGACTCGGGGGGGGTGGGATACGCAGTATTTT.

The rearrangement links TRBV14 to TRBJ2-5, with D possibly being TRBD1 (5 bases). Germline V CDR1 and CDR2: SGHDN, FVKESK. This CDR3 contains 16 residues. V lost 3 bases to trimming and J lost 4 bases, with 18 bases between them. CDR3 DNA sequence: TGTGCCAGCAGCCATGCCACACGGGTCCAGGGAGAGACCCAGTACTTC. It translates to CASSHATRVQGETQYF.

This chain connects TRBV4-1 to TRBJ1-2, with a weak D call TRBD1 (6 bases). The V end lost 4 bases, the J end lost 4 bases, and 13 bases lay between the germline ends. The CDR3 covers 14 residues. Per the germline V gene, CDR1 is MGHRA and CDR2 is YSYEKL. CDR3 in DNA: TGCGCCAGCAGCCCGGGCGGGGGCAGCTATGGCTACACCTTC. Translated: CASSPGGGSYGYTF.

The chain joins TRBV19 to TRBJ2-2, with TRBD1 matching over 7 bases. Per germline, CDR1 LNHDA and CDR2 SQIVND (reference sequence). This CDR3 is built from 12 residues. Germline trimming cut 8 bases from V and 7 bases from J; bases unmatched to any gene: 4. The CDR3 DNA follows: TGTGCCAGTGAGACAGGGAGCGGGGAGCTGTTTTTT. Amino acid sequence: CASETGSGELFF.

The rearrangement joins TRBV18 to TRBJ2-1; D may be TRBD2 (5 bases). Germline V lookup: CDR1 KGHSH, CDR2 LQKENI. V was pared by 3 bases and J by 6 bases, with 9 bases between. The CDR3 sequence is 13 residues long. CDR3 nucleotides: TGTGCCAGCTCACCGGGAGAGGCCAATGAGCAGTTCTTC. As protein: CASSPGEANEQFF.

This clone was detected once. The chain's CDR3 is CASSYATGGMNTEAFF. The DNA for the CDR3 is TGTGCCAGCAGTTACGCGACAGGGGGCATGAACACTGAAGCTTTCTTT. This chain joins TRBV6-5 and TRBJ1-1; TRBD1 matches 10 bases. This CDR3 is built from 16 residues. The germline CDR1 and CDR2 sequences are MNHEY and SVGAGI. V gave up 2 bases and J gave up 0 bases; unmatched junction bases: 3.

This clone was picked up one time. The chain employs TRBV18 and TRBJ2-3; weak D call: TRBD1 (5 bases). Trimming left V 4 bases short and J 1 base short, with 9 bases between. This CDR3 is built from 14 residues. Germline CDR1 is KGHSH and CDR2 is LQKENI. The CDR3 nucleotides are TGTGCCAGCTCACGTTTACAGGGCACAGATACGCAGTATTTT. This gives the protein CASSRLQGTDTQYF.

V usage is TRBV15 and J usage is TRBJ2-3; D unresolved. This CDR3 contains 14 residues. V lost 3 bases to trimming and J lost 2 bases, with 9 bases between them. Germline lookup yields CDR1 LNHNV and CDR2 YYDKDF (reference sequence). The CDR3 DNA follows: TGTGCCACCAGCAGGACTGATTACACAGATACGCAGTATTTT. Its protein product is CATSRTDYTDTQYF.

V gene TRBV7-2 combines with J gene TRBJ2-7; TRBD2 matches at 7 bases. The CDR3 covers 15 residues. J lost 6 bases, V lost 9 bases, and 17 bases had no gene match. Germline V gives CDR1 SGHTA, CDR2 FQGNSA. CDR3 region: CASHPDGRKNGEQYF. The CDR3 bases are TGTGCCAGTCACCCCGACGGGAGGAAGAACGGCGAGCAGTACTTC.

The chain recombines TRBV5-4 with TRBJ1-1, with D uncertain. V gave up 3 bases and J gave up 3 bases, with 9 bases separating them. The CDR3 spans 13 residues. Germline V lookup: CDR1 SGHNT, CDR2 YYREEE (reference sequence). The DNA for the CDR3 is TGTGCCAGCAGCTCGGTCGGGGACACTGAAGCTTTCTTT. Amino acid sequence: CASSSVGDTEAFF.

This clone was seen only once. The chain couples TRBV30 to TRBJ1-2, with D unclear. Trimming stripped 0 bases from V and 1 base from J, with 9 bases between. Germline assignment: CDR1 GTSNPN and CDR2 SVGIG (reference sequence). CDR3 length equals 14 residues. The DNA for the CDR3 is TGTGCCTGGAGTGTCGGAGGGCTTAACTATGGCTACACCTTC. This codes for CAWSVGGLNYGYTF.

The genes are TRBV10-1 and TRBJ1-3; D not resolved. The V gene lost 3 bases and the J gene lost 4 bases, with 10 bases spanning the gap. The CDR3 runs to 14 residues. The germline CDR1 and CDR2 sequences are WNHNN and SYGVQD (reference sequence). As DNA, the CDR3 is TGCGCCAGCAGTGATGGGCACCCAGGAAACACCATATATTTT. Protein product: CASSDGHPGNTIYF.

V is TRBV5-4 and J is TRBJ1-1; the D is unclear. Germline values: CDR1 SGHNT, CDR2 YYREEE (reference sequence). With 0 bases removed from V and 4 bases from J, the gap between germline ends came to 19 bases. The CDR3 contains 17 residues. The CDR3 DNA reads TGTGCCAGCAGCTTGGTATCGGGGTTCGGCGTGGGCACTGAAGCTTTCTTT. Translated: CASSLVSGFGVGTEAFF.

Only a few counts were recorded for this clone. V and J are TRBV30 and TRBJ2-3, with 7 bases fitting TRBD2. CDR1 and CDR2 (germline): GTSNPN, SVGIG (reference sequence). The CDR3 runs 16 residues. With V trimmed by 8 bases and J by 2 bases, 16 bases remained unmatched. CDR3 region: CAGAGGAGVFTDTQYF. DNA of the CDR3: TGTGCCGGGGCCGGGGGTGCGGGAGTTTTCACAGATACGCAGTATTTT. Full variable domain (rest looked up from reference TRBV30 and TRBJ2-3): SQTIHQWPATLVQPVGSPLSLECTVEGTSNPNLYWYRQAAGRGLQLLFYSVGIGQISSEVPQNLSASRPQDRQFILSSKKLLLSDSGFYLCAGAGGAGVFTDTQYFGPGTRLTVL.